This record concerns one T cell receptor beta chain sequence. Losses at the gene ends were 6 bases for V and 4 bases for J; bases not matched to a gene: 7. Germline values: CDR1 SNHLY, CDR2 FYNNEI. The CDR3 runs to 15 residues. The data were obtained in a study of blood T cells in healthy people across ages. Combining a sample-barcoded 5' primer with a J-beta primer mix, a second PCR ran for 7 to 11 cycles. TCRdb reprocessed the 5' RACE reads with MiXCR, giving one entry per CDR3 protein. The table shows 800,000 to 950,000 distinct CDR3 sequences, with about 28% occurring only once. Another study also made use of these data, one on T cells of mothers and their children. Per that paper: The study obtained over 8.5 million TCR beta CDR3 reads per mother and around 3 million per child.

Sequencing was carried out using blood. The gene calls are TRBV2 and TRBJ2-5; the match to TRBD1 covers 11 bases. The sequence came from a woman aged 40 to 49 in good health. CDR3 nucleotides: TGTGCCAGCAGGGGCGGACAGGGGGCTGGAGAGACCCAGTACTTC. Amino acids: CASRGGQGAGETQYF.